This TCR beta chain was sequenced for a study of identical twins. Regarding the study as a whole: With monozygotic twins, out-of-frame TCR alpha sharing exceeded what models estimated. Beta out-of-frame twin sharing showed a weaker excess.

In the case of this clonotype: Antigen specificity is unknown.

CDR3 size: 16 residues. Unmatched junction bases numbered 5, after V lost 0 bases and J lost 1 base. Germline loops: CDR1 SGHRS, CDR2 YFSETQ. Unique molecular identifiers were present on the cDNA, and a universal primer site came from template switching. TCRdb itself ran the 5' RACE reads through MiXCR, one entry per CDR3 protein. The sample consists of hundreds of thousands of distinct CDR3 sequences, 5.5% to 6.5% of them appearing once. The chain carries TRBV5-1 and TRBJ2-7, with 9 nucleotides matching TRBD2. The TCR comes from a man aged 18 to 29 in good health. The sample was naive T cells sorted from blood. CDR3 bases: TGCGCCAGCAGCTTGGGTTCCCTAGCGGGATCCTACGAGCAGTACTTC. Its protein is CASSLGSLAGSYEQYF. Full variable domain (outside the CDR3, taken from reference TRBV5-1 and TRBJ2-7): KAGVTQTPRYLIKTRGQQVTLSCSPISGHRSVSWYQQTPGQGLQFLFEYFSETQRNKGNFPGRFSGRQFSNSRSEMNVSTLELGDSALYLCASSLGSLAGSYEQYFGPGTRLTVT.